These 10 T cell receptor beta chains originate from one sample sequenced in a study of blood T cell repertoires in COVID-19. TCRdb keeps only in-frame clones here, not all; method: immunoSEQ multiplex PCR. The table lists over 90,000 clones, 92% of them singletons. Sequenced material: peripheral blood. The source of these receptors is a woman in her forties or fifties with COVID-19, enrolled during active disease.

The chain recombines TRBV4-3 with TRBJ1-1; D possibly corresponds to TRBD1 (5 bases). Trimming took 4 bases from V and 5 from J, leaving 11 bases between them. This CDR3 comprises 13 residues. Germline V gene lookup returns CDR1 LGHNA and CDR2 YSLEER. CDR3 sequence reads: CASSLGGETEAFF. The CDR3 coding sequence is TGCGCCAGCAGCCTCGGAGGGGAAACTGAAGCTTTCTTT.

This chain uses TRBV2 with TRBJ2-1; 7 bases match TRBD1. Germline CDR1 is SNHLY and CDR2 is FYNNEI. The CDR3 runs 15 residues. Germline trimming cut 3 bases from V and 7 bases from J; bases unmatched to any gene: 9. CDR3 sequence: CASSEETGLANEQFF. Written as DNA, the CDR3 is TGTGCCAGCAGTGAGGAGACAGGGTTAGCTAATGAGCAGTTCTTC.

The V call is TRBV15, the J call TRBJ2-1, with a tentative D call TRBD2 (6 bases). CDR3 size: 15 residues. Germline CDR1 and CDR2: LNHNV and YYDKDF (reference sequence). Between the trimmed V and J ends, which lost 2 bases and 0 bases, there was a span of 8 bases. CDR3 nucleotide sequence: TGTGCCACCAGCAGACCGGGAGTCTCCTACAATGAGCAGTTCTTC. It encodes CATSRPGVSYNEQFF. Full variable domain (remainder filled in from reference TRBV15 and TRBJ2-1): DAMVIQNPRYQVTQFGKPVTLSCSQTLNHNVMYWYQQKSSQAPKLLFHYYDKDFNNEADTPDNFQSRRPNTSFCFLDIRSPGLGDTAMYLCATSRPGVSYNEQFFGPGTRLTVL.

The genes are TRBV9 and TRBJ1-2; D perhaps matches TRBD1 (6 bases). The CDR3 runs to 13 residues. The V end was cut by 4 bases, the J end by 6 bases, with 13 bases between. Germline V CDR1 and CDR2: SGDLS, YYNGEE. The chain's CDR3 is CASSSDWTDGYTF. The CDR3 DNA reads TGTGCCAGCAGCTCCGACTGGACAGATGGCTACACCTTC.

CDR3 coding DNA: TGTGCCAGCAGTGCCACTCTAACCGGTGAGCAGTTCTTC. Encoded protein: CASSATLTGEQFF. The V call is TRBV6-6, the J call TRBJ2-1; D is ambiguous. Germline-derived CDR1 and CDR2 are MNHNY and SVGAGI (reference sequence). With 5 bases removed from V and 9 bases from J, the gap between germline ends came to 14 bases. This CDR3 spans 13 amino acids.

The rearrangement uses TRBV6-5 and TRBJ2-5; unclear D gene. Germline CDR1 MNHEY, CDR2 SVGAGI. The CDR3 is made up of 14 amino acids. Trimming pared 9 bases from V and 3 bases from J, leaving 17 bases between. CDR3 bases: TGTGCCAGTCAGCCCTTAGCCGTGGAAGAGACCCAGTACTTC. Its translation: CASQPLAVEETQYF.

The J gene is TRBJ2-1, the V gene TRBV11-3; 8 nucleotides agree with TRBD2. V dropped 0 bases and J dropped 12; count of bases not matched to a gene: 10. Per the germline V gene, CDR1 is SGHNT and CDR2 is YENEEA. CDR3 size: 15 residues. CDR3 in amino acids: CASSLDSRGGRVQFF. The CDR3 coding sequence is TGTGCCAGCAGCTTAGATTCTCGCGGGGGGCGAGTGCAGTTCTTC.

The CDR3 sequence is CASSLDNHRGETQYF. For the CDR3, the DNA is TGTGCCAGCAGCTTAGATAATCACAGGGGCGAGACCCAGTACTTC. The V and J genes are TRBV11-2 and TRBJ2-5; TRBD1 agrees at 7 bases. V lost 0 bases and J lost 5; bases outside the gene matches: 6. This CDR3 has 15 amino acids. Germline loops: CDR1 SGHAT, CDR2 FQNNGV.

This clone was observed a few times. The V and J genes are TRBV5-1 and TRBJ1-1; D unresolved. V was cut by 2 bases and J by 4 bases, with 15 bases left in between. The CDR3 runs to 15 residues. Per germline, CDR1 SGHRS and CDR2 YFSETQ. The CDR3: CASSLFSLRTTEAFF. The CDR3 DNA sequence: TGCGCCAGCAGCTTATTTAGTCTCCGAACCACTGAAGCTTTCTTT.

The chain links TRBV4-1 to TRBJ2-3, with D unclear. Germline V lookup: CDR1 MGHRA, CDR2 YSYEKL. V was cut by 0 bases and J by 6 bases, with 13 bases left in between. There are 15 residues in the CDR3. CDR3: CASSQDLGPVDTQYF. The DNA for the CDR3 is TGCGCCAGCAGCCAAGATCTAGGTCCGGTGGATACGCAGTATTTT.